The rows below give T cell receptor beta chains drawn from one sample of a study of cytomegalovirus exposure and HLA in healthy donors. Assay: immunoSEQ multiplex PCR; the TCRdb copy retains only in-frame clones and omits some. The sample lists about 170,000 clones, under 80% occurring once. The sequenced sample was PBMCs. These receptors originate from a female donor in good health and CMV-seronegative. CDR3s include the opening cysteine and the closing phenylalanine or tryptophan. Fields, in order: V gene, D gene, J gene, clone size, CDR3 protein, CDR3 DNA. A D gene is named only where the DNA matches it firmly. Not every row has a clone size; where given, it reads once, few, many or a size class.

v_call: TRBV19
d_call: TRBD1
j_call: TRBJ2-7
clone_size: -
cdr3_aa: CASSRGQGAYEQYF
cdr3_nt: TGTGCCAGTAGCAGGGGACAGGGCGCCTACGAGCAGTACTTC

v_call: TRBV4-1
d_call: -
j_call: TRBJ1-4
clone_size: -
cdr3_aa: CASSQVLATNEKLFF
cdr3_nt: TGCGCCAGCAGCCAAGTTCTCGCAACTAATGAAAAACTGTTTTTT

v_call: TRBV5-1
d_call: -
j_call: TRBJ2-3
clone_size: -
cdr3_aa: CASSLALGASTDTQYF
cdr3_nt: TGCGCCAGCAGCTTGGCCTTGGGGGCTAGCACAGATACGCAGTATTTT

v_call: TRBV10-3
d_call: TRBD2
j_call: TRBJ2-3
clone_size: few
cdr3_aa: CAINDGTSSGEDTQYF
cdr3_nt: TGTGCCATCAACGACGGGACTAGCAGCGGTGAAGATACGCAGTATTTT

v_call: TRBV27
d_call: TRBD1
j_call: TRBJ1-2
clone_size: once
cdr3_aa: CASSPRDREGYTF
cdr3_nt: TGTGCCAGCAGCCCAAGGGACAGGGAAGGCTACACCTTC

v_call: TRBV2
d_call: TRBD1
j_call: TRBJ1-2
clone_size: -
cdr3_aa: CASRGTGLDYGYTF
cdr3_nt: TGTGCCAGCAGGGGGACAGGGCTAGATTATGGCTACACCTTC

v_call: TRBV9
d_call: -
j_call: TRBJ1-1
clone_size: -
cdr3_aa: CASTQGGSGEAFF
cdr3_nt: TGTGCCAGCACCCAAGGAGGGAGCGGTGAAGCTTTCTTT

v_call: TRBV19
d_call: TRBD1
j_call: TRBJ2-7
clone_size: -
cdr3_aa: CASSVDRGQNEQYF
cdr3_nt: TGTGCCAGTAGTGTGGACAGGGGGCAGAACGAGCAGTACTTC

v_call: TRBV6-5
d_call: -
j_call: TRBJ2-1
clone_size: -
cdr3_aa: CASSLGTAGDRFF
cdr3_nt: TGTGCCAGCAGCCTCGGGACAGCGGGAGACCGGTTCTTC

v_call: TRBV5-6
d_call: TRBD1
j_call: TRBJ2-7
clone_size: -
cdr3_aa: CASSLMTGGPSYEQYF
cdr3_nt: TGTGCCAGCAGCTTGATGACAGGGGGTCCCTCCTACGAGCAGTACTTC

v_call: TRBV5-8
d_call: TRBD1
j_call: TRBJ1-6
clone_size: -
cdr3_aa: CASPVFGQGRSPLHF
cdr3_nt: TGTGCCAGCCCCGTTTTCGGACAGGGAAGATCACCCCTCCACTTT

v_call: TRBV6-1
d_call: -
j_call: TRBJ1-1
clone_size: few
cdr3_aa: CASRGQMNTEAFF
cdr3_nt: TGTGCCAGCAGAGGACAGATGAACACTGAAGCTTTCTTT

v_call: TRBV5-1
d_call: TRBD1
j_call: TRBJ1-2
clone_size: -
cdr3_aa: CASSLNRGSLGGYTF
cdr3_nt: TGCGCCAGCAGCTTGAACAGGGGATCACTAGGTGGCTACACCTTC

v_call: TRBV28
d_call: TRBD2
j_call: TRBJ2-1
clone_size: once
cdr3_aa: CASRSSGSSYNEQFF
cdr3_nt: TGTGCCAGCAGGTCTAGCGGAAGCTCCTACAATGAGCAGTTCTTC

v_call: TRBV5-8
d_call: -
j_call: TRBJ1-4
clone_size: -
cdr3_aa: CASSLGRGKQNEKLFF
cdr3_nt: TGTGCCAGCAGCTTGGGACGGGGAAAACAGAATGAAAAACTGTTTTTT

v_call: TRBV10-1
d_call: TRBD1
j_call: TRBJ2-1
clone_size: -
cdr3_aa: CAGTGKNEQFF
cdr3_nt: TGCGCCGGGACAGGGAAGAATGAGCAGTTCTTC

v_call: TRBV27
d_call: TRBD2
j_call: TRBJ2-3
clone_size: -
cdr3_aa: CASSPLAGGTDTQYF
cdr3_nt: TGTGCCAGCAGTCCATTAGCGGGAGGCACAGATACGCAGTATTTT

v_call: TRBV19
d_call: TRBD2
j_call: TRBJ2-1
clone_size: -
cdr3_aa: CASSWTSGNEQFF
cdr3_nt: TGTGCCAGTAGTTGGACTAGCGGAAATGAGCAGTTCTTC

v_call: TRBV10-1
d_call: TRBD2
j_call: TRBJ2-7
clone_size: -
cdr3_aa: CASSDLASGGDLYEQYF
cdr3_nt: TGCGCCAGCAGTGACCTAGCGTCGGGGGGGGACCTCTACGAGCAGTACTTC

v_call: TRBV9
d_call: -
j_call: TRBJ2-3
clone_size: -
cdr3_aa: CATEPWGVGTDTQYF
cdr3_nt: TGTGCCACCGAACCCTGGGGGGTCGGCACAGATACGCAGTATTTT

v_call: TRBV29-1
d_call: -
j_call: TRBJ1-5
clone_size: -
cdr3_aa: CSVEDPRQASNQPQHF
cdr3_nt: TGCAGCGTTGAAGACCCCCGACAGGCCAGCAATCAGCCCCAGCATTTT

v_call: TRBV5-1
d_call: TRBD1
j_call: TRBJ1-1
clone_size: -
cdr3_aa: CASSLEGQTIRSF
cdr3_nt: TGCGCCAGCAGCTTGGAGGGACAGACAATTCGCTCCTTT

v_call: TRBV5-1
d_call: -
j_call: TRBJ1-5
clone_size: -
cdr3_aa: CASSLGALPHQPQHF
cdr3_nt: TGCGCCAGCAGCTTGGGGGCACTGCCTCATCAGCCCCAGCATTTT

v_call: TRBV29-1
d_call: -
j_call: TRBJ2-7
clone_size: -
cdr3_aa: CSELDSYNYEQYF
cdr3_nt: TGCAGCGAGTTAGACAGTTACAACTACGAGCAGTACTTC

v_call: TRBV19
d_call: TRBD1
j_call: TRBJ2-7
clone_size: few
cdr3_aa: CASSSQAGGFYEQYF
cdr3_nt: TGTGCCAGTAGTTCCCAGGCAGGGGGCTTCTACGAGCAGTACTTC

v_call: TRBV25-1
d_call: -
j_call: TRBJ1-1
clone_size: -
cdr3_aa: CASSDTRQSMNTEAFF
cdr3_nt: TGTGCCAGCAGTGACACGCGGCAGAGTATGAACACTGAAGCTTTCTTT

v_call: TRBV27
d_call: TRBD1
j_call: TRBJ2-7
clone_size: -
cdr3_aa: CASSSDRGTYEQYF
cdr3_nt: TGTGCCAGCAGTTCGGACAGGGGGACCTACGAGCAGTACTTC

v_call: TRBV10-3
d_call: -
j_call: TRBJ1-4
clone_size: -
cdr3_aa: CAISPGATNEKLFF
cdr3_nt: TGTGCCATCAGCCCAGGGGCCACTAATGAAAAACTGTTTTTT